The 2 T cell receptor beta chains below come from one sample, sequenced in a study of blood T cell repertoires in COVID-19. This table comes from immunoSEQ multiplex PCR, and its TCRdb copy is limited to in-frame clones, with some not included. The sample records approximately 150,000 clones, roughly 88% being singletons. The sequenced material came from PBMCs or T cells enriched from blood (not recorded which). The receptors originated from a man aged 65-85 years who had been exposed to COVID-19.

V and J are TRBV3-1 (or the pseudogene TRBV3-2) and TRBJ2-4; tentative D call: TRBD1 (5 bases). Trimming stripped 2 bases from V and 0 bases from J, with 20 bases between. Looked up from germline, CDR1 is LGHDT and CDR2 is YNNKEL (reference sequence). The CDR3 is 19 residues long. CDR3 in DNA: TGTGCCAGCAGCCAATACCCCGAAGGGGCGGCTCGAGCCAAAAACATTCAGTACTTC. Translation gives CASSQYPEGAARAKNIQYF.

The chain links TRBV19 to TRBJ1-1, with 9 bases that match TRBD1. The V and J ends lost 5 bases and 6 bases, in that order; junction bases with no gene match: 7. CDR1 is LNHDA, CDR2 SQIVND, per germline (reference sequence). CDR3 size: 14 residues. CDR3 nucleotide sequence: TGTGCCAGTAGTTTGGACAGGGGCAAACCTGAAGCTTTCTTT. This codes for CASSLDRGKPEAFF.